This passage covers 16 T cell receptor beta chains from one sample sequenced in a study of blood T cell repertoires in COVID-19. Repertoires were generated with immunoSEQ multiplex PCR, while TCRdb's copy carries only in-frame clones and drops some. The table has roughly 66,000 clones, about nine tenths seen once. Sequenced: peripheral blood. These receptors all stem from a human donor in a cohort sampled during active COVID-19.

The chain employs TRBV18 and TRBJ1-5, with D possibly matching TRBD1 (5 bases). The V end was cut by 1 base, the J end by 3 bases, with 10 bases between. The CDR3 has 15 residues. Germline CDR1 reads KGHSH; CDR2 reads LQKENI. CDR3 sequence (DNA): TGTGCCAGCTCACCACTCGACAGCGCCAATCAGCCCCAGCATTTT. Amino acid sequence: CASSPLDSANQPQHF.

In its sample, this clone was seen a few times. This chain connects TRBV12-2 to TRBJ1-5; the D segment call TRBD1 is taken from the table without a DNA check. TRBV12-2 is described as a pseudogene. CDR3 length: 16 amino acids. The CDR3 reads CASRFARGQENQPQHF. Written as DNA, the CDR3 is TGTGCAAGTCGCTTCGCAAGGGGACAGGAAAATCAGCCCCAGCATTTT.

The chain employs TRBV7-9 and TRBJ2-1; 12 positions match TRBD1. There are 16 residues in the CDR3. J was trimmed by 5 bases and V by 6 bases; bases with no gene match: 8. CDR1 is SEHNR and CDR2 is FQNEAQ in the germline V gene (reference sequence). The CDR3: CASRPRGQGAHNEQFF. The CDR3, as DNA: TGTGCCAGCAGACCCCGGGGACAGGGGGCGCACAATGAGCAGTTCTTC.

V usage is TRBV30 and J usage is TRBJ1-2; D unresolved. CDR3 size: 13 residues. CDR1 is GTSNPN, CDR2 SVGIG, per germline (reference sequence). Trimming stripped 2 bases from V and 6 bases from J, with 13 bases between. The CDR3 DNA follows: TGTGCCTGGAGTCACCGATTATCGGATGGCTACACCTTC. Translation gives CAWSHRLSDGYTF.

This clone was counted only a few times. The J gene is TRBJ2-2, the V gene TRBV27, with TRBD2 matching over 13 bases. CDR1 is MNHEY, CDR2 SMNVEV, per germline (reference sequence). Unmatched junction bases numbered 3, after V lost 8 bases and J lost 0 bases. The CDR3 length is 16 residues. CDR3 sequence: CASRLAGGPNTGELFF. The CDR3, as DNA: TGTGCCAGCCGACTAGCGGGGGGACCGAACACCGGGGAGCTGTTTTTT.

This clone has more than one count but fewer than ten. DNA of the CDR3: TGCGCCAGCAGCTTGGGGTGGGAGACGGCAGATACGCAGTATTTT. Translating gives CASSLGWETADTQYF. The chain links TRBV5-1 to TRBJ2-3, with D possibly matching TRBD2 (5 bases). This CDR3 spans 15 amino acids. Trimming pared 0 bases from V and 4 bases from J, leaving 12 bases between. The germline CDR1 and CDR2 sequences are SGHRS and YFSETQ.

The chain employs TRBV28 and TRBJ2-7, with 10 nucleotides matching TRBD1. The CDR3 runs to 16 residues. Germline V gives CDR1 MDHEN, CDR2 SYDVKM. The trim removed 4 bases at V and 4 bases at J, leaving 10 bases unmatched. The CDR3, as DNA: TGTGCCAGCAGTTCCTCCGCGGGACAGGGGTGGTACGAGCAGTACTTC. Translated: CASSSSAGQGWYEQYF.

This rearrangement joins TRBV19 to TRBJ1-5; 12 bases are shared with TRBD1. Trimming cost V 5 bases and J 6 bases; bases outside gene matches: 5. Germline CDR1 is LNHDA and CDR2 is SQIVND (reference sequence). The CDR3 extends over 15 amino acids. This CDR3 is CASSGTGGSVQPQHF. For the CDR3, the DNA is TGTGCCAGTAGTGGGACAGGGGGCAGCGTTCAGCCCCAGCATTTT.

V and J are TRBV28 and TRBJ2-7; the D gene is possibly TRBD1 (6 bases). This CDR3 region has 15 residues. CDR1 and CDR2 from the germline V gene are MDHEN and SYDVKM. Trimming took off 4 bases at V and 1 base at J, with 14 bases between the two ends. The CDR3, as DNA: TGTGCCAGCAGTTCCCATGGCCAGGGGTCCTACGAGCAGTACTTC. It encodes CASSSHGQGSYEQYF.

The chain joins TRBV7-6 to TRBJ2-7; 16 bases line up with TRBD2. V lost 5 bases to trimming and J lost 4 bases; unmatched junction nucleotides: 14. Germline V gives CDR1 SGHVS, CDR2 FNYEAQ. CDR3 size: 19 residues. The CDR3 is CASSPKPGTSGGARYEQYF. CDR3 nucleotide sequence: TGTGCCAGCAGCCCGAAACCCGGGACTAGCGGGGGGGCAAGGTACGAGCAGTACTTC.

This clone came up once. V and J are TRBV5-4 and TRBJ1-4; a possible D gene is TRBD1 (6 bases). Germline CDR1 reads SGHNT; CDR2 reads YYREEE (reference sequence). The length of the CDR3 is 15 residues. V gave up 4 bases and J gave up 7 bases, with 17 bases separating them. This chain's CDR3 is CASSNQGLQGEKLFF. The DNA of the CDR3 is TGTGCCAGCAGCAACCAGGGCCTACAGGGTGAAAAACTGTTTTTT.

The chain links TRBV10-3 to TRBJ1-1, with 10 bases fitting TRBD1. Trimming removed 0 bases from V and 9 bases from J; junction bases left unmatched: 7. Germline CDR1 and CDR2: ENHRY and SYGVKD. The CDR3 loop spans 15 amino acids. The CDR3 sequence is CAISESQTGGVQAFF. The CDR3 DNA reads as TGTGCCATCAGTGAGTCCCAGACAGGGGGCGTACAAGCTTTCTTT.

This clone was seen just once. The rearrangement joins TRBV5-1 to TRBJ2-1, with D possibly matching TRBD1 (6 bases). Germline values: CDR1 SGHRS, CDR2 YFSETQ. The V and J ends lost 4 bases and 0 bases respectively, with 14 bases between them. The CDR3 covers 16 residues. The CDR3 DNA reads as TGCGCCAGCAGCGGGGGCACCTCCATCTCCTACAATGAGCAGTTCTTC. Protein sequence: CASSGGTSISYNEQFF.

J is TRBJ2-2 and V is TRBV7-3, with TRBD1 matching over 9 bases. The CDR3 is 18 residues long. Germline V gene sequence: CDR1 SGHTA, CDR2 FQGTGA. Losses at the gene ends were 1 base for V and 7 bases for J; bases not matched to a gene: 13. The chain's CDR3 is CASSLRGGTGGRGGELFF. CDR3 DNA sequence: TGTGCCAGCAGCTTAAGAGGTGGAACAGGGGGCCGAGGCGGGGAGCTGTTTTTT.

This sequence joins TRBV7-2 and TRBJ2-7; no firm D call. V dropped 2 bases and J dropped 4 bases, with 3 bases sitting between them. CDR1 is SGHTA, CDR2 FQGNSA, per germline. This CDR3 comprises 11 residues. The CDR3 here is CASSLHYEQYF. Written as DNA, the CDR3 is TGTGCCAGCAGCTTACATTACGAGCAGTACTTC.

This clone was found once. The chain couples TRBV25-1 to TRBJ1-1; D uncertain. This CDR3 is built from 15 residues. The V end was cut by 5 bases, the J end by 4 bases, with 17 bases between. Germline V gene sequence: CDR1 MGHDK, CDR2 SYGVNS. The CDR3, as DNA: TGTGCCAGCAGTCCGCCCTTAGGCGCGGTCACTGAAGCTTTCTTT. Protein sequence: CASSPPLGAVTEAFF.